What follows are 8 T cell receptor beta chains derived from one specimen sequenced in a study of CD8 T cells in Susac syndrome. With random hexamers, reverse transcription was performed on roughly 0.5 to 1 ug of RNA. TCRdb processed the immunoSEQ multiplex PCR reads anew with MiXCR; each CDR3 protein has one entry. Of fewer than 200,000 distinct CDR3 sequences in the sample, 90% to 95% were seen once. The sample taken for sequencing was CD4+ T cells from PBMCs. All receptors derive from a human donor with Susac syndrome.

The rearrangement links TRBV12-3 or TRBV12-4 to TRBJ1-5; 8 bases are shared with TRBD1. Unmatched junction bases numbered 7, after V lost 8 bases and J lost 1 base. This CDR3 has 15 residues. CDR3 bases: TGTGCCAGCTCGGATCAGGGGGCGAGCAATCAGCCCCAGCATTTT. Protein sequence: CASSDQGASNQPQHF.

The V gene is TRBV29-1, the J gene TRBJ1-4; D remains ambiguous. The CDR3 has 12 amino acids. Germline V gene lookup returns CDR1 SQVTM and CDR2 ANQGSEA. Trimming stripped 4 bases from V and 2 bases from J, with 5 bases between. For the CDR3, the DNA is TGCAGCGTTGCGTTTACTAATGAAAAACTGTTTTTT. Translation gives CSVAFTNEKLFF.

The V call is TRBV6-2 or TRBV6-3, the J call TRBJ2-1; weak D call: TRBD2 (6 bases). Germline V lookup: CDR1 MNHEY, CDR2 SVGEGT. CDR3 length equals 15 residues. V lost 4 bases and J 8 bases, leaving 18 bases between the germline ends. This CDR3 is CASSFTGTFHYEQFF. The CDR3 coding sequence is TGTGCCAGCAGTTTTACCGGGACTTTCCACTATGAGCAGTTCTTC.

The gene calls are TRBV3-1 and TRBJ1-2; TRBD1 matches 8 bases. The ends lost 3 bases at V and 4 bases at J; junction bases unmatched: 1. Germline-derived CDR1 and CDR2 are LGHDT and YNNKEL (reference sequence). This CDR3 region has 13 residues. The CDR3 DNA follows: TGTGCCAGCAGCCACAGGGGGCTCTATGGCTACACCTTC. Its protein is CASSHRGLYGYTF.

This chain connects TRBV5-1 to TRBJ2-1, with D uncertain. CDR3 length: 16 residues. Per the germline V gene, CDR1 is SGHRS and CDR2 is YFSETQ. V was clipped by 0 bases and J by 5 bases, with 15 bases between them. The CDR3, as DNA: TGCGCCAGCAGCTTGGCCAGTACTATCGCGAACAATGAGCAGTTCTTC. It yields the protein CASSLASTIANNEQFF.

The chain links TRBV7-9 to TRBJ2-5; no clear D gene. The length of the CDR3 is 15 residues. The germline V gene has CDR1 SEHNR and CDR2 FQNEAQ (reference sequence). V lost 5 bases, J lost 2 bases, and 15 bases lay in between. CDR3 bases: TGTGCCAGCAGCACTAATTCCGGGTTTCAAGAGACCCAGTACTTC. Protein product: CASSTNSGFQETQYF.

This clonotype was observed once. J is TRBJ1-2 and V is TRBV9; D gene unclear. Germline CDR1 and CDR2: SGDLS and YYNGEE. Trimming took 4 bases from V and 10 from J, leaving 11 bases between them. The length of the CDR3 is 11 residues. CDR3 coding DNA: TGTGCCAGCAGCTCCACCGAGGTCTACACCTTC. Its translation: CASSSTEVYTF.

V and J are TRBV4-1 and TRBJ1-3, with 8 positions matching TRBD1. This CDR3 is built from 15 residues. CDR1 is MGHRA, CDR2 YSYEKL, per germline. Trimming took 4 bases from V and 4 from J; bases not matched to a gene: 6. The CDR3 loop reads CASSPYGTGGNTIYF. For the CDR3, the DNA is TGCGCCAGCAGCCCATACGGGACAGGAGGAAACACCATATATTTT.